This record concerns one T cell receptor beta chain sequence. What it recognizes is unknown. The method was immunoSEQ multiplex PCR; TCRdb's version includes in-frame clones alone and lacks a portion of them. The sample consists of 15,000 or so clones, nearly 90% of them appearing once. Per germline, CDR1 SEHNR and CDR2 FQNEAQ (reference sequence). V was cut by 5 bases and J by 4 bases, with 12 bases left in between. This CDR3 spans 14 amino acids. This record comes from a study of T cell repertoires in ileal Crohn's disease. Study at large: About half of patients got postoperative therapy: about twelve thiopurines, under 20 anti-TNF.

Study-wide points: Every patient over 26.8% clonality showed endoscopic recurrence. Active smokers at surgery had more clonal expansions than non-smokers.

This TCR was recovered from an adult with Crohn's disease. Sequenced: ileal tissue. The chain uses TRBV7-9 and TRBJ1-3; weak D call: TRBD1 (6 bases). CDR3 protein: CASSPSGDGNTIYF. CDR3 in DNA: TGTGCCAGCAGCCCCTCAGGGGACGGAAACACCATATATTTT.